Following are 15 T cell receptor beta chains from one sample sequenced in a study of blood T cell repertoires in COVID-19. Measured with immunoSEQ multiplex PCR; TCRdb has only the in-frame clones, and not every one. The profile shows about 180,000 clones, around 86% of them singletons. Sequencing was performed on peripheral blood. These receptors originate from a woman between 25 and 40 years old with active or convalescent COVID-19.

V usage is TRBV12-5 and J usage is TRBJ1-6, with D unresolved. Germline values: CDR1 LGHNT, CDR2 FRNRAP. The CDR3 covers 13 residues. V gave up 1 base and J gave up 9 bases, with 7 bases separating them. CDR3 sequence (DNA): TGTGCTAGTGGTTTGGGTCGAGGTTCACCCCTCCACTTT. Protein: CASGLGRGSPLHF. Combining the CDR3 with reference TRBV12-5 and TRBJ1-6 gives the whole variable domain DARVTQTPRHKVTEMGQEVTMRCQPILGHNTVFWYRQTMMQGLELLAYFRNRAPLDDSGMPKDRFSAEMPDATLATLKIQPSEPRDSAVYFCASGLGRGSPLHFGNGTRLTVT.

This clone has a single count. The rearrangement links TRBV5-4 to TRBJ1-6; D remains unclear. Trimming shortened V by 2 bases and J by 7 bases, and 4 bases separated the two germline ends. Germline V lookup: CDR1 SGHNT, CDR2 YYREEE (reference sequence). The CDR3 spans 12 residues. The CDR3 is CASSFQNSPLHF. The CDR3 nucleotides are TGTGCCAGCAGCTTTCAAAATTCACCCCTCCACTTT.

In its sample, this clone was seen once. The chain couples TRBV5-1 to TRBJ2-2, with D possibly matching TRBD2 (6 bases). The V end was cut by 4 bases, the J end by 5 bases, with 12 bases between. Germline V CDR1 and CDR2: SGHRS, YFSETQ. The CDR3 length is 14 residues. DNA of the CDR3: TGCGCCAGCAGCGGGGGACTCCATACCGGGGAGCTGTTTTTT. Protein product: CASSGGLHTGELFF.

V is TRBV13 and J is TRBJ2-1; 7 bases line up with TRBD2. Trimming cost V 4 bases and J 0 bases; bases outside gene matches: 15. Germline V lookup: CDR1 PRHDT, CDR2 FYEKMQ (reference sequence). The CDR3 has 19 amino acids. CDR3 protein: CASSSQLISSGSSYNEQFF. CDR3 nucleotide sequence: TGTGCCAGCAGCTCCCAATTAATCTCTAGCGGAAGCTCCTACAATGAGCAGTTCTTC.

The chain links TRBV7-2 to TRBJ2-1, with a possible D match to TRBD2 (6 bases). The CDR3 spans 14 residues. Per the germline V gene, CDR1 is SGHTA and CDR2 is FQGNSA. V was trimmed by 1 base and J by 9 bases, leaving 13 bases between them. The CDR3 nucleotides read TGTGCCAGCAGCTTAGTGGCTAGCGTTGGTGAGCAGTTCTTC. Its protein is CASSLVASVGEQFF.

A few counts support this clone. The J gene is TRBJ1-1, the V gene TRBV6-1, with 7 nucleotides matching TRBD1. The CDR3 is 16 amino acids. The germline gives CDR1 MNHNS, CDR2 SASEGT. The V segment lost 1 base and the J segment 0 bases; nucleotides outside the gene matches: 5. The chain's CDR3 is CASSEEDRRMNTEAFF. CDR3 sequence (DNA): TGTGCCAGCAGTGAAGAGGACAGGCGAATGAACACTGAAGCTTTCTTT.

The rearrangement joins TRBV10-1 to TRBJ1-2, with TRBD1 identical over 7 bases. The trim removed 3 bases at V and 0 bases at J, leaving 4 bases unmatched. The CDR3 loop spans 15 amino acids. CDR1 and CDR2 from the germline V gene are WNHNN and SYGVQD (reference sequence). CDR3 region: CASSDGTGANYGYTF. As DNA, the CDR3 is TGCGCCAGCAGTGACGGTACAGGGGCTAACTATGGCTACACCTTC.

The chain couples TRBV5-6 to TRBJ1-5, with a weak D call TRBD1 (5 bases). The CDR3 is 17 residues long. CDR1 SGHDT and CDR2 YYEEEE come from the germline V gene. With 4 bases removed from V and 0 bases from J, the gap between germline ends came to 17 bases. The CDR3 DNA follows: TGTGCCAGCAGCCGGGAGGGGTTGGGGTATAGCAATCAGCCCCAGCATTTT. Translated: CASSREGLGYSNQPQHF.

This chain uses TRBV27 with TRBJ1-2, with 10 bases lining up with TRBD1. This CDR3 has 15 amino acids. Per the germline V gene, CDR1 is MNHEY and CDR2 is SMNVEV (reference sequence). With V trimmed by 4 bases and J by 5 bases, 7 bases remained unmatched. The CDR3 DNA is TGTGCCAGCAGTTCAAGGGACAGGGGAGGGTATGGCTACACCTTC. It translates to CASSSRDRGGYGYTF.

The V call is TRBV29-1, the J call TRBJ2-3; D gene unclear. Trimming left V 0 bases short and J 2 bases short, with 9 bases between. From germline, CDR1 is SQVTM and CDR2 ANQGSEA. The CDR3 has 14 residues. Here the CDR3 DNA reads TGCAGCGTTGAAGACCCGGGTGCCACAGATACGCAGTATTTT. Translating it yields CSVEDPGATDTQYF.

This rearrangement joins TRBV27 to TRBJ2-7; 8 bases are a match to TRBD1. Germline CDR1 and CDR2: MNHEY and SMNVEV (reference sequence). Trimming at V came to 4 bases and at J to 0 bases, leaving 5 bases not matched to a gene. The CDR3 has 15 amino acids. The CDR3 DNA is TGTGCCAGCAGTTACGGGACAGGCCTCTCCTACGAGCAGTACTTC. This translates into CASSYGTGLSYEQYF.

This clone has only one observation. V is TRBV6-6 and J is TRBJ2-3; TRBD2 is a possible D gene (6 bases). The CDR3 spans 15 residues. CDR1 is MNHNY and CDR2 is SVGAGI in the germline V gene (reference sequence). The ends were cut back, 8 bases at V and 3 bases at J, with 18 bases in the middle. In DNA, the CDR3 is TGTGCCAGCGGCCCCGGGGCGGGGCGGACAGATACGCAGTATTTT. Residues: CASGPGAGRTDTQYF.

The rearrangement uses TRBV7-2 and TRBJ2-3; 15 nucleotides line up with TRBD2. This CDR3 comprises 17 residues. The germline CDR1 and CDR2 sequences are SGHTA and FQGNSA. The junction had 7 bases not matched to a gene; V was cut back by 3 bases and J by 6 bases. CDR3 protein: CASSFRTSGRALDTQYF. For the CDR3, the DNA is TGTGCCAGCAGCTTTAGGACTAGCGGGAGGGCCTTGGATACGCAGTATTTT.

The chain employs TRBV11-2 and TRBJ1-6; D might be TRBD1 (5 bases). Trimming pared 5 bases from V and 2 bases from J, leaving 16 bases between. Germline V CDR1 and CDR2: SGHAT, FQNNGV. The CDR3 runs to 17 residues. CDR3 residues: CASSPDRGGAYNSPLHF. The CDR3 region has the DNA TGTGCCAGCAGCCCAGATCGGGGGGGGGCCTATAATTCACCCCTCCACTTT. Supplemented by reference TRBV11-2 and TRBJ1-6, the full variable domain reads EAGVAQSPRYKIIEKRQSVAFWCNPISGHATLYWYQQILGQGPKLLIQFQNNGVVDDSQLPKDRFSAERLKGVDSTLKIQPAKLEDSAVYLCASSPDRGGAYNSPLHFGNGTRLTVT.

This chain connects TRBV5-1 to TRBJ2-1; TRBD2 matches at 12 bases. Looked up from germline, CDR1 is SGHRS and CDR2 is YFSETQ. The junction had 8 bases not matched to a gene; V was cut back by 3 bases and J by 10 bases. This CDR3 has 15 amino acids. CDR3 in amino acids: CASSSTSGGPREQFF. The CDR3 DNA sequence: TGCGCCAGCAGCTCAACTAGCGGGGGGCCGCGGGAGCAGTTCTTC.